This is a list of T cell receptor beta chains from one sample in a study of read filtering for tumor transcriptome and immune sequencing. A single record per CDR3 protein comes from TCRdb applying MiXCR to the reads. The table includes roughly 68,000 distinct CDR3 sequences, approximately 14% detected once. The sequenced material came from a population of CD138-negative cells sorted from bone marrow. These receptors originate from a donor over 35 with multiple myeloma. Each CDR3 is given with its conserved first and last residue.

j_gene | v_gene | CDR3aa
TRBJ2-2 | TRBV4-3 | CASTLDPAGSTGELFF
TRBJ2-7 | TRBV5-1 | CASSFGGSNSYEQYF
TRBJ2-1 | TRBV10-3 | CAIATSGRTNEQFF
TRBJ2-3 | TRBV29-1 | CSVSGTDTDTQYF
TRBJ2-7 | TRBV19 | CASSIARQNYEQYF
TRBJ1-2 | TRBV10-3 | CATQDSQSNYGYTF
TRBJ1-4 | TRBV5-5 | CASSLASTYRQDEKLFF
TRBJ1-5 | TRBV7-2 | CASSHIDNQPQHF
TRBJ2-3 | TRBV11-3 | CASSSPLKWMTSTDTQYF
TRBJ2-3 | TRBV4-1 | CASSQEGGADTQYF
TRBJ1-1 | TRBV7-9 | CASSRTGSNTEAFF
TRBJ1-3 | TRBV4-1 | CASSQLGKLRGTGDGNTIYF
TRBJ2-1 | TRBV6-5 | CASSQVGTGRDEQFF
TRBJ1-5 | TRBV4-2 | CASSQGTGGKSPQHF
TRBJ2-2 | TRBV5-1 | CASSANPKRGTGELFF
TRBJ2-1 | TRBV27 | CASSQADNDNEQFF
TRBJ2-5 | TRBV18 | CASSLPRSKGQETQYF
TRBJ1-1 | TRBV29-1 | CSVEDGVFPTEAFF
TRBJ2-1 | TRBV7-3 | CASSLRENEQFF
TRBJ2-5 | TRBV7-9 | CASSPGLAGGETQYF
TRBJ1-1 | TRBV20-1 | CSAAGGNTEAFF
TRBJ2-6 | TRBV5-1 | CASSQLAGANVLTF
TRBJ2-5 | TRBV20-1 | CSARGQGVETQYF
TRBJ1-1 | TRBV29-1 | CSVGESTAFF